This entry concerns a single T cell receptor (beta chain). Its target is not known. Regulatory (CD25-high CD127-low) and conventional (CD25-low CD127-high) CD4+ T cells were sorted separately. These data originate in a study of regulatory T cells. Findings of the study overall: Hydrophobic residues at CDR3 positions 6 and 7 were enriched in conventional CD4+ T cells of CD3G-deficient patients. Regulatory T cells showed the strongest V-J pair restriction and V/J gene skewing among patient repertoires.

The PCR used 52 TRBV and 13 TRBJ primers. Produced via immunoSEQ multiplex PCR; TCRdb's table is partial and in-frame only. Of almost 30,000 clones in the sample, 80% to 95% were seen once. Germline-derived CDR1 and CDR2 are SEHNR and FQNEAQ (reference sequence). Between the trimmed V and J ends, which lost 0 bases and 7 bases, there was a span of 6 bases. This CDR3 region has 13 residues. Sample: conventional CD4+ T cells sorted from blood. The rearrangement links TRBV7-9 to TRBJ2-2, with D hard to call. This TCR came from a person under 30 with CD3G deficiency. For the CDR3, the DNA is TGTGCCAGCAGCTTAGCCCGAGGCGGGGAGCTGTTTTTT. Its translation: CASSLARGGELFF.